This T cell receptor (beta chain) came from a study of T-cell memory formation after mild COVID-19. Study overall: Clusters of TCRs were largely donor specific.

With constant-segment primers, 5'RACE yielded cDNA libraries of TCR alpha and TCR beta that carried sample barcodes and UMIs. One entry per CDR3 protein results from TCRdb running MiXCR on the 5' RACE reads. The sample shows 430,000 or so distinct CDR3 sequences, around a quarter of them seen only once. Findings and limits, study-wide: The appearance of some responding clones in pre-infection memory suggested that cross-reactive memory joined.

On this clonotype itself: What it binds is unknown.

V was clipped by 5 bases and J by 7 bases, with 11 bases between them. The germline gives CDR1 MDHEN, CDR2 SYDVKM. The CDR3 is 12 residues long. The V gene is TRBV28, the J gene TRBJ1-2, with D tentatively TRBD1 (5 bases). The receptor was derived from an adult woman who had mild COVID-19 (a few samples of this study predate the infection). Cell type and time point are not known. Material: PBMCs or a T cell subset sorted from them (not recorded which). CDR3 sequence: CASSPRGVGYTF. The CDR3 region has the DNA TGTGCCAGCAGTCCTCGAGGGGTTGGCTACACCTTC.